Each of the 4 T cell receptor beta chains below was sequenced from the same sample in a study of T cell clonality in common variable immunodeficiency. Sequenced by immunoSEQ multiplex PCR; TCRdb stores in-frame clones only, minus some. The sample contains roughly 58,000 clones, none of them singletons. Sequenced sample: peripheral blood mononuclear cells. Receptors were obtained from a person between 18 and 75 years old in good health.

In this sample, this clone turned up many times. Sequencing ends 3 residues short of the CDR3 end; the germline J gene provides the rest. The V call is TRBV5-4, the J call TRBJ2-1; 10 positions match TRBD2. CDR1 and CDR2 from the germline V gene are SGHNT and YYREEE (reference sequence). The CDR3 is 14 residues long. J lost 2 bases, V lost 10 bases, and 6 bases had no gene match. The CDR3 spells CASRGTSAYNEQFF. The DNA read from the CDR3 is TGTGCCTCCCGTGGGACTAGCGCCTACAATGAG.

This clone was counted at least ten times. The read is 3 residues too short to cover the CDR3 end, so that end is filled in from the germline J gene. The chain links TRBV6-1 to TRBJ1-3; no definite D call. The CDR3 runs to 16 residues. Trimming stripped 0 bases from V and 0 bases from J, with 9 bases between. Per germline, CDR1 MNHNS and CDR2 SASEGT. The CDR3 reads CASSEALSLSGNTIYF. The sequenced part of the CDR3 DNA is TGTGCCAGCAGTGAAGCCCTGAGCCTCTCTGGAAACACC.

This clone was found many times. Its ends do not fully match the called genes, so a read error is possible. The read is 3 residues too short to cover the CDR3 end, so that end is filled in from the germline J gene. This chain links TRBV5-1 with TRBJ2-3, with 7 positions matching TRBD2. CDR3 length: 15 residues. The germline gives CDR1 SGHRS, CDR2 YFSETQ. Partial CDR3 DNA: TGCGCCAGCGGCTTGTGGAGCGGGGGCACAGATACG. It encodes CASGLWSGGTDT. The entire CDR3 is CASGLWSGGTDTQYF.

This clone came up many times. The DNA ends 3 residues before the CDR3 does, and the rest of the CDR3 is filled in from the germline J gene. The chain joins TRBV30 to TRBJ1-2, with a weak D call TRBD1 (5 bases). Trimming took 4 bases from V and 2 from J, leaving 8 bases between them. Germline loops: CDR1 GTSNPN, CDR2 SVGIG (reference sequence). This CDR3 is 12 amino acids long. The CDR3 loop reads CAWTRENYGYTF. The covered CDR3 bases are TGTGCCTGGACCAGGGAGAACTATGGC.